The 7 T cell receptor beta chains given below trace back to one sample, sequenced in a study of CD8 T cells in ankylosing spondylitis. TCRdb re-called the 5' RACE reads with MiXCR, one entry per CDR3 protein. This table holds 100,000 to 150,000 distinct CDR3 sequences, over 7% found once. Sequences were obtained from blood, either unsorted or a sorted T cell fraction (not recorded which). The receptors come from a male donor with ankylosing spondylitis or in good health (not recorded which).

In its sample, this clonotype was seen a few times. The chain joins TRBV20-1 to TRBJ2-3; no definite D call. The V gene lost 0 bases and the J gene lost 4 bases, with 14 bases spanning the gap. The germline V gene encodes CDR1 DFQATT and CDR2 SNEGSKA (reference sequence). This CDR3 has 15 amino acids. This CDR3 reads CSARDLGAPSDTQYF. The CDR3 coding sequence is TGCAGTGCTAGAGATCTGGGCGCGCCGTCAGATACGCAGTATTTT.

Comments on this clonotype: A much larger clone differs by one base, so this may be a read error. The V gene is TRBV15, the J gene TRBJ2-7, with D possibly TRBD1 on 5 matching bases. Germline CDR1 and CDR2: LNHNV and YYDKDF (reference sequence). The V and J ends lost 0 bases and 8 bases respectively, with 17 bases between them. The CDR3 is 15 residues long. The CDR3 coding sequence is TGTGCCACCAGCAGAGAAGGACATACGACTCACAAGCAGTACTTC. Translating gives CATSREGHTTHKQYF.

This clonotype was seen many times. The chain employs TRBV20-1 and TRBJ1-1; D unclear. This CDR3 contains 15 residues. Germline V CDR1 and CDR2: DFQATT, SNEGSKA (reference sequence). Trimming stripped 5 bases from V and 6 bases from J, with 22 bases between. The CDR3, as DNA: TGCAGTGCTTCCCCACACCCATTCGAGGGCTCTGAAGCTTTCTTT. It codes for CSASPHPFEGSEAFF.

This clonotype came up many times. The chain has TRBV20-1 and TRBJ2-7; 9 bases fit TRBD1. The CDR3 extends over 19 amino acids. J lost 0 bases, V lost 0 bases, and 15 bases had no gene match. Germline CDR1 is DFQATT and CDR2 is SNEGSKA (reference sequence). The DNA for the CDR3 is TGCAGTGCTAGAGATCCTGCGAGCCCCGGGACAGGGAGCTCCTACGAGCAGTACTTC. Its translation is CSARDPASPGTGSSYEQYF.

This clonotype was found many times. J is TRBJ1-5 and V is TRBV24-1, with 9 bases fitting TRBD1. Germline values: CDR1 KGHDR, CDR2 SFDVKD. V was pared by 6 bases and J by 5 bases, with 4 bases of the junction left unmatched. The CDR3 has 14 residues. CDR3 loop: CATSSDRGDQPQHF. The CDR3 DNA follows: TGTGCCACCAGTTCGGACAGGGGCGATCAGCCCCAGCATTTT.

This clonotype was observed many times. The J gene is TRBJ1-5, the V gene TRBV28; no reliable D call. The CDR3 is 15 amino acids. The V and J ends lost 5 bases and 0 bases respectively, with 11 bases between them. Germline CDR1 reads MDHEN; CDR2 reads SYDVKM. CDR3 region: CASSKTYYSNQPQHF. CDR3 bases: TGTGCCAGCAGTAAGACATACTATAGCAATCAGCCCCAGCATTTT.

V gene TRBV18 combines with J gene TRBJ1-1; weak D call: TRBD1 (5 bases). The CDR3 is 14 residues long. With 3 bases removed from V and 0 bases from J, the gap between germline ends came to 8 bases. The germline CDR1 and CDR2 sequences are KGHSH and LQKENI. The CDR3 protein is CASSPGTVNTEAFF. The CDR3 DNA is TGTGCCAGCTCACCCGGGACGGTGAACACTGAAGCTTTCTTT.